This T cell receptor beta chain is drawn from a study of CD8+ T cells in alopecia areata. Across the whole study: Twice a day, 5 to 10 mg of oral tofacitinib was administered to treated patients. Tofacitinib continued for 6 to 18 months and was then withheld for 6 months.

It was cDNA, reverse transcribed from extracted RNA, that served as the sequencing template. TCRdb keeps only in-frame clones here, not all; method: immunoSEQ multiplex PCR. The sample shows about 190,000 clones, roughly three fifths of them seen only once. General observations from the study: Numerous expanded lesional clones remained in scalp and blood during tofacitinib. Tofacitinib significantly brought down scalp clonality and expanded CD8+ clones among top 100.

Details on this clone: What it binds is unknown. A junction end diverges from the germline sequence, so it may reflect a read error.

Indicated treatment: oral pan-JAK inhibitor, 5-10 mg twice daily. The CDR3 length is 15 residues. Germline CDR1 and CDR2: SQVTM and ANQGSEA. V usage is TRBV29-1 and J usage is TRBJ2-6; 7 bases are shared with TRBD2. The sequence was obtained from a human donor with alopecia areata. The sequencing here drew on CD4+ T cells sorted from blood, taken at week 4, from a patient treated with tofacitinib. The CDR3 DNA reads TGCAGCGTTGAATTTAGCGGGTCTGCGGCCAACGTCCTGACTTTC. This translates into CSVEFSGSAANVLTF.